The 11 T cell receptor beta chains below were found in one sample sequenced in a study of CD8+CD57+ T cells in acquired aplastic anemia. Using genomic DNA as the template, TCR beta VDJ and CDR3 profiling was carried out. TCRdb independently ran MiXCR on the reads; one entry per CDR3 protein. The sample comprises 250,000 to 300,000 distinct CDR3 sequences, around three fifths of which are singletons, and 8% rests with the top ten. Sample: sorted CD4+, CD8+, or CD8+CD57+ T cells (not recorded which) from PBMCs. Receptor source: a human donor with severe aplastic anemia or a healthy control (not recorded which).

This CDR3 is CASSRQGLAGGQETQYF. The DNA of the CDR3 is TGTGCCAGCAGCCGCCAAGGACTAGCGGGGGGGCAGGAGACCCAGTACTTC. This chain uses TRBV7-3 with TRBJ2-5, with 15 bases aligning to TRBD2. The CDR3 extends over 17 amino acids. V was clipped by 5 bases and J by 5 bases; unmatched bases: 9. CDR1 is SGHTA, CDR2 FQGTGA, per germline.

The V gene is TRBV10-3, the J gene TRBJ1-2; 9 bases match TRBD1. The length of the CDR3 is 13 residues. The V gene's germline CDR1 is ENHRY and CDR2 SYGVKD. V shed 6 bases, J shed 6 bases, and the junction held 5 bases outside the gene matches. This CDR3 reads CAIRVDRGHGYTF. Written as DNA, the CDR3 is TGTGCCATCAGGGTGGACAGGGGACATGGCTACACCTTC.

CDR3 sequence reads: CASSSRGWESNQPQHF. The CDR3 region has the DNA TGTGCCAGCAGCTCGAGGGGGTGGGAAAGCAATCAGCCCCAGCATTTT. The chain has TRBV7-8 and TRBJ1-5; a possible D gene is TRBD1 (6 bases). The CDR3 is 16 amino acids. CDR1 is SGHVS, CDR2 FQNEAQ, per germline. Trimming stripped 4 bases from V and 1 base from J, with 14 bases between.

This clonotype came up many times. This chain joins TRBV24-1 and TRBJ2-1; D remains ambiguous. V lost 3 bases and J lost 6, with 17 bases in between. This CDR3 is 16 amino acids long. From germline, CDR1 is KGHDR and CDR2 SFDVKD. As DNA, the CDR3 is TGTGCCACCAGTGATCCCACCCGCATCCCAATCAATGAGCAGTTCTTC. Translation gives CATSDPTRIPINEQFF.

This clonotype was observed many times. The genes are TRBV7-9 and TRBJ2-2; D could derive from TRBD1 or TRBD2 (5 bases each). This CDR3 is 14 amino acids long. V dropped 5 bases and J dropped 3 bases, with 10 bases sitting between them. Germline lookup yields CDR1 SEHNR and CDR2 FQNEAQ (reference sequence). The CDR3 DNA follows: TGTGCCAGCAGCCGGGACCGATACACCGGGGAGCTGTTTTTT. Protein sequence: CASSRDRYTGELFF.

This CDR3 is CASSIRGYQETQYF. CDR3 DNA sequence: TGTGCCAGTAGTATTCGGGGGTACCAAGAGACCCAGTACTTC. The genes are TRBV19 and TRBJ2-5; perhaps TRBD2 as D (6 bases). The germline gives CDR1 LNHDA, CDR2 SQIVND (reference sequence). Trimming took off 3 bases at V and 0 bases at J, with 8 bases between the two ends. The CDR3 has 14 amino acids.

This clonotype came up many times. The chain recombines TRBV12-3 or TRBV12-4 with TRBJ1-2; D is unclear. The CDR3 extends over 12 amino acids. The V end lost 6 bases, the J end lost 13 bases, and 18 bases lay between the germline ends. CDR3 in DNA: TGTGCCAGCAGAGCGCGGGTCCCGACCGTCACCTTC. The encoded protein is CASRARVPTVTF.

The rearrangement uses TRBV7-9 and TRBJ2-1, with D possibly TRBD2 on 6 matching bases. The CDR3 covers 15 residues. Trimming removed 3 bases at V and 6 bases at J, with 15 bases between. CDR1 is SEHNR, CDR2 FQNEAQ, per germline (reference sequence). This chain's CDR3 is CASSFVSMGGNEQFF. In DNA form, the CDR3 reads TGTGCCAGCAGCTTCGTCAGTATGGGAGGCAATGAGCAGTTCTTC.

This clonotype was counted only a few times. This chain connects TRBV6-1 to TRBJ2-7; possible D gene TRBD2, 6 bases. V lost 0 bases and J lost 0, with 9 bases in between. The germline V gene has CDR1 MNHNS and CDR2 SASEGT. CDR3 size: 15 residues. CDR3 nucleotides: TGTGCCAGCAGTGAAGCGGGAGGTAGCTCCTACGAGCAGTACTTC. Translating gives CASSEAGGSSYEQYF.

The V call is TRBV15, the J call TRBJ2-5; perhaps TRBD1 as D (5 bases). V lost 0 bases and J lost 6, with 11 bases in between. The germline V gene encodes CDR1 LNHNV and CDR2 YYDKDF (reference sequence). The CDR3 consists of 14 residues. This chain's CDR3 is CATSRDQGLKTQYF. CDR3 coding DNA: TGTGCCACCAGCAGAGATCAGGGTCTAAAGACCCAGTACTTC.

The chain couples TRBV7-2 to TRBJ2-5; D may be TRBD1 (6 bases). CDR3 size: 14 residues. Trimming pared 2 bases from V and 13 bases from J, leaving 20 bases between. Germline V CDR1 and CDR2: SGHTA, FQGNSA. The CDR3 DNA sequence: TGTGCCAGCAGCTTATTCAGGGGTGGAGAAAAACTGTACTTC. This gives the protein CASSLFRGGEKLYF.